One and the same sample provided the 12 T cell receptor beta chains below, sequenced in a study of cytomegalovirus exposure and HLA in healthy donors (dated 2017 in TCRdb). The library was produced with the immunoSEQ multiplex PCR assay. For the multiplex PCR, a mixture combining 60 forward primers for TCR Vbeta segments and 13 reverse primers for TCR Jbeta segments was used. TCRdb limited this immuneACCESS table to in-frame rearrangements with V and J called. A share of clones is missing; checked studies link under half to unresolved V genes, and the rest is unexplained. Here the sample has 150,000 to 200,000 clones; 82% occur a single time. The ten most abundant clones make up more than 0.9% of the sample. The specimen sequenced was PBMCs. Every receptor here comes from a girl aged 2 to 10 in good health and CMV-seropositive.

CDR3 amino acids: CASSLYETGELFF. The CDR3 DNA reads as TGTGCCAGCAGTTTATATGAGACCGGGGAGCTGTTTTTT. The rearrangement uses TRBV6-1 and TRBJ2-2; D is unclear. V was cut by 5 bases and J by 5 bases, with 9 bases left in between. This CDR3 has 13 amino acids. Germline CDR1 MNHNS, CDR2 SASEGT.

V and J are TRBV19 and TRBJ1-5, with no clear D. The V and J ends lost 6 bases and 1 base respectively, with 10 bases between them. CDR3 size: 14 residues. CDR1 is LNHDA and CDR2 is SQIVND in the germline V gene (reference sequence). The CDR3: CASSYLVSNQPQHF. CDR3 coding DNA: TGTGCCAGTAGCTATCTAGTCAGCAATCAGCCCCAGCATTTT.

The chain is built from TRBV30 and TRBJ1-4, with no clear D. Per germline, CDR1 GTSNPN and CDR2 SVGIG (reference sequence). V was clipped by 1 base and J by 8 bases, with 5 bases between them. The CDR3 has 11 amino acids. The CDR3 region is CAWSGGEKLFF. CDR3 nucleotides: TGTGCCTGGAGTGGAGGGGAAAAACTGTTTTTT.

The chain uses TRBV4-1 and TRBJ2-5; 7 bases fit TRBD2. Germline V lookup: CDR1 MGHRA, CDR2 YSYEKL. Losses at the gene ends were 6 bases for V and 1 base for J; bases not matched to a gene: 8. The CDR3 totals 15 residues. Here the CDR3 DNA reads TGCGCCAGCAGTGCCCGACTAGCTCCCCAAGAGACCCAGTACTTC. It yields the protein CASSARLAPQETQYF.

J is TRBJ2-1 and V is TRBV7-9, with 10 bases fitting TRBD2. This CDR3 region has 15 residues. From germline, CDR1 is SEHNR and CDR2 FQNEAQ (reference sequence). V gave up 5 bases and J gave up 8 bases; unmatched junction bases: 9. CDR3 protein: CASSPTSGISDEQFF. DNA for the CDR3: TGTGCCAGCAGCCCAACTAGCGGGATCTCCGATGAGCAGTTCTTC. The variable domain in full, with the rest retrieved from reference TRBV7-9 and TRBJ2-1, is DTGVSQNPRHKITKRGQNVTFRCDPISEHNRLYWYRQTLGQGPEFLTYFQNEAQLEKSRLLSDRFSAERPKGSFSTLEIQRTEQGDSAMYLCASSPTSGISDEQFFGPGTRLTVL.

This clone was observed a single time. Relative to the germline gene, one junction end is altered; a read error may explain this. The gene calls are TRBV7-3 and TRBJ2-3; D gene uncertain. The CDR3 runs 14 residues. From germline, CDR1 is SGHTA and CDR2 FQGTGA. CDR3 sequence: CASSITPGSDTQYF. CDR3 nucleotides: TGTGCCAGCAGCATAACCCCCGGGTCAGATACGCAGTATTTT.

CDR3 in amino acids: CSGGGTDTQYF. CDR3 sequence (DNA): TGCAGTGGAGGGGGTACAGATACGCAGTATTTT. The V and J genes are TRBV20-1 and TRBJ2-3; the D gene is possibly TRBD1 (6 bases). The length of the CDR3 is 11 residues. Germline CDR1 and CDR2: DFQATT and SNEGSKA (reference sequence). Trimming removed 7 bases from V and 3 bases from J, with 8 bases in between.

CDR3 loop: CASSFTGGADTQYF. CDR3 sequence (DNA): TGTGCCAGCAGCTTTACGGGAGGAGCAGATACGCAGTATTTT. V and J are TRBV5-4 and TRBJ2-3; TRBD2 aligns across 7 bases. V dropped 2 bases and J dropped 4; count of bases not matched to a gene: 4. The V gene's germline CDR1 is SGHNT and CDR2 YYREEE (reference sequence). The CDR3 spans 14 residues.

The chain links TRBV5-4 to TRBJ2-5; 7 bases align to TRBD1. Trimming took 4 bases from V and 2 from J; bases not matched to a gene: 8. This CDR3 has 15 residues. Germline V gene sequence: CDR1 SGHNT, CDR2 YYREEE (reference sequence). CDR3 coding DNA: TGTGCCAGCAGCCCTCCGGGACAGCTTCAAGAGACCCAGTACTTC. Translated, it gives CASSPPGQLQETQYF.

This chain connects TRBV4-1 to TRBJ1-3; 7 bases fit TRBD1. Germline lookup yields CDR1 MGHRA and CDR2 YSYEKL. Trimming removed 0 bases from V and 2 bases from J; junction bases left unmatched: 4. The CDR3 is made up of 16 amino acids. As DNA, the CDR3 is TGCGCCAGCAGCCAAGAGCCAGGGGGTGCTGGAAACACCATATATTTT. Translated, it gives CASSQEPGGAGNTIYF.

This clone came up a few times. J is TRBJ1-1 and V is TRBV6-6; D is unclear. V lost 0 bases and J lost 0, with 8 bases in between. There are 15 residues in the CDR3. Germline V lookup: CDR1 MNHNY, CDR2 SVGAGI (reference sequence). The CDR3 here is CASSYSSPVNTEAFF. In DNA form, the CDR3 reads TGTGCCAGCAGTTACTCGTCTCCGGTGAACACTGAAGCTTTCTTT.

Only one count was recorded for this clone. V is TRBV6-5 and J is TRBJ2-5; the match to TRBD2 covers 12 bases. Losses at the gene ends were 2 bases for V and 4 bases for J; bases not matched to a gene: 5. CDR3 length: 16 residues. The germline gives CDR1 MNHEY, CDR2 SVGAGI. The CDR3 DNA follows: TGTGCCAGCAGTTACGTGGCTAGCGGGAGGGTAGAGACCCAGTACTTC. Its translation: CASSYVASGRVETQYF.